The T cell receptor beta chain under discussion was sequenced for a study of cytomegalovirus exposure and HLA in healthy donors. The PCR was carried out with 60 Vbeta primers and 13 Jbeta primers. TCRdb keeps only in-frame clones here, not all; method: immunoSEQ multiplex PCR. Among about 300,000 clones listed, roughly 85% were seen once. This CDR3 contains 15 residues. CDR1 is MDHEN, CDR2 SYDVKM, per germline. Trimming removed 6 bases from V and 2 bases from J; junction bases left unmatched: 7. This sequence was found in a man aged 35 to 55 in good health and CMV-seropositive. This rearrangement joins TRBV28 to TRBJ1-2, with 9 bases identical to TRBD1. The sample consisted of PBMCs. This CDR3 reads CASRGYRGQNYGYTF. For the CDR3, the DNA is TGTGCCAGCAGAGGGTACAGGGGGCAGAACTATGGCTACACCTTC.